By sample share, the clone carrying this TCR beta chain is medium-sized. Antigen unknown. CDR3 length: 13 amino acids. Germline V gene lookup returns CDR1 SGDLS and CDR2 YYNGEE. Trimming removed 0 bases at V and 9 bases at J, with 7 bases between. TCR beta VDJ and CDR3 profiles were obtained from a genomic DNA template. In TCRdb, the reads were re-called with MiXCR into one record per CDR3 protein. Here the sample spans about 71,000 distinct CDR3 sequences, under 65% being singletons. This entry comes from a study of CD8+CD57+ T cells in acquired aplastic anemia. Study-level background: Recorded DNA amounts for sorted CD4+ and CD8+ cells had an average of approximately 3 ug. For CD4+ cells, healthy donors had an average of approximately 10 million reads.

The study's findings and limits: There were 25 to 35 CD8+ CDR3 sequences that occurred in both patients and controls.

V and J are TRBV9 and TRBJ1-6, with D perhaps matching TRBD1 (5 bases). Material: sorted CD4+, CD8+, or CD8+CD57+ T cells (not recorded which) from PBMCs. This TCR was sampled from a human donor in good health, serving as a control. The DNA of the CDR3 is TGTGCCAGCAGCGTAGACCAGGGTTCACCCCTCCACTTT. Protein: CASSVDQGSPLHF.